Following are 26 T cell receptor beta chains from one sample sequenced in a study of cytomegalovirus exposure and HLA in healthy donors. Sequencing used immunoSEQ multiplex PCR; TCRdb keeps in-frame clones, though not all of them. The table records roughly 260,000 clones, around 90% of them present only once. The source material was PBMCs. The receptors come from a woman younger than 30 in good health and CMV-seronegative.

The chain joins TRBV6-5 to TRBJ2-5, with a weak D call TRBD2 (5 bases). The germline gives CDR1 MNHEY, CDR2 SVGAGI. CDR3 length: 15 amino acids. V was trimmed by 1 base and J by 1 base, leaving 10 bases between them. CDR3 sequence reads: CASSYLAGGQETQYF. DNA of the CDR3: TGTGCCAGCAGTTACTTGGCGGGCGGCCAAGAGACCCAGTACTTC.

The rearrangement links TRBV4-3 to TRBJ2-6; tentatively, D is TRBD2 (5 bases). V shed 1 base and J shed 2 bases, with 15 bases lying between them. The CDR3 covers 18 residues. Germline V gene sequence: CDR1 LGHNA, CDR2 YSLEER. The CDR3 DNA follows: TGCGCCAGCAGCCAAGGCGAACTCGGGGTGGCTGGGGCCAACGTCCTGACTTTC. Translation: CASSQGELGVAGANVLTF.

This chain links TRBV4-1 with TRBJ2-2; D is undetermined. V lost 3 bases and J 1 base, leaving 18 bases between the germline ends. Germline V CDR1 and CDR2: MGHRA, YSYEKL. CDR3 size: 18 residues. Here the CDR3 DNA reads TGCGCCAGCAGCCAGGAAGTACCGGCGACTGAGAACACCGGGGAGCTGTTTTTT. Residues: CASSQEVPATENTGELFF.

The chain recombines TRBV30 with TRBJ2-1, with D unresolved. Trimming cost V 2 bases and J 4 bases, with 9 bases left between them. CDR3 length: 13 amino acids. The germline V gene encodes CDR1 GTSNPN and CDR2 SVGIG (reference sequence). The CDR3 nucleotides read TGTGCCTGGAGTCCTCCCCCTTACAATGAGCAGTTCTTC. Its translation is CAWSPPPYNEQFF.

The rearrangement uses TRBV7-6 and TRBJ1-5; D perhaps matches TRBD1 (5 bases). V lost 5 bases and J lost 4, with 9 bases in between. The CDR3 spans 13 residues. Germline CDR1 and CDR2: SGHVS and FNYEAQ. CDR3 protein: CASSDQGNQPQHF. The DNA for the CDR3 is TGTGCCAGCAGCGACCAGGGAAATCAGCCCCAGCATTTT.

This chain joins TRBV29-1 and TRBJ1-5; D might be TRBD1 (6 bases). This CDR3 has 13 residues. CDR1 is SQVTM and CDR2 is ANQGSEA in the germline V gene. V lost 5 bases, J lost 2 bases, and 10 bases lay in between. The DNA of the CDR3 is TGCAGCGTTAGGGGGGGCGGCAATCAGCCCCAGCATTTT. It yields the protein CSVRGGGNQPQHF. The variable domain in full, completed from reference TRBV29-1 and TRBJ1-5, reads SAVISQKPSRDICQRGTSLTIQCQVDSQVTMMFWYRQQPGQSLTLIATANQGSEATYESGFVIDKFPISRPNLTFSTLTVSNMSPEDSSIYLCSVRGGGNQPQHFGDGTRLSIL.

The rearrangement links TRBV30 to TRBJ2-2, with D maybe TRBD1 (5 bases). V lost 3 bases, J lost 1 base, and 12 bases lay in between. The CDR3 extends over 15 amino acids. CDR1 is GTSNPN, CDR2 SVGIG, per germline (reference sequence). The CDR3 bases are TGTGCCTGGAGGGTTGCAGGGCAGAACACCGGGGAGCTGTTTTTT. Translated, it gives CAWRVAGQNTGELFF. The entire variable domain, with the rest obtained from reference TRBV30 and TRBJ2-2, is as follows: SQTIHQWPATLVQPVGSPLSLECTVEGTSNPNLYWYRQAAGRGLQLLFYSVGIGQISSEVPQNLSASRPQDRQFILSSKKLLLSDSGFYLCAWRVAGQNTGELFFGEGSRLTVL.

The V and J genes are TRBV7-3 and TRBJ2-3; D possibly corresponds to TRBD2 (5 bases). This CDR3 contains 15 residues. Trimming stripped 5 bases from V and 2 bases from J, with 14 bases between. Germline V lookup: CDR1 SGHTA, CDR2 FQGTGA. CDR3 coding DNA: TGTGCCAGCAGCAAGCGGACTGCCAACACAGATACGCAGTATTTT. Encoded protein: CASSKRTANTDTQYF. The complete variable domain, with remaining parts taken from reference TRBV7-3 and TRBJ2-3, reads GAGVSQTPSNKVTEKGKYVELRCDPISGHTALYWYRQSLGQGPEFLIYFQGTGAADDSGLPNDRFFAVRPEGSVSTLKIQRTERGDSAVYLCASSKRTANTDTQYFGPGTRLTVL.

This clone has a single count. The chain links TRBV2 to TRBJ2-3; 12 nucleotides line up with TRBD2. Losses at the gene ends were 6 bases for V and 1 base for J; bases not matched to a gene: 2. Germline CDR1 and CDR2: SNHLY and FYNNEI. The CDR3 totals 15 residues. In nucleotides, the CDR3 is TGTGCCAGCAGCTGGACTAGCGGGGGCACAGATACGCAGTATTTT. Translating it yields CASSWTSGGTDTQYF.

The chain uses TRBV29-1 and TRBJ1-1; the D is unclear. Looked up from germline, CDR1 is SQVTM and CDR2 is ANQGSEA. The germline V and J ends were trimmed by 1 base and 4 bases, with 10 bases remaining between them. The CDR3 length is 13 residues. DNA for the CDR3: TGCAGCGTTGAAGTGGGAGCCTCCACTGAAGCTTTCTTT. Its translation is CSVEVGASTEAFF.

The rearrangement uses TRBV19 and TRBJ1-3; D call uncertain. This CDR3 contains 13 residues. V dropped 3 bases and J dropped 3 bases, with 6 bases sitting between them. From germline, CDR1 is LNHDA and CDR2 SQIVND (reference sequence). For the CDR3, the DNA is TGTGCCAGTAGTATTCGCAGTGGAAACACCATATATTTT. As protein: CASSIRSGNTIYF.

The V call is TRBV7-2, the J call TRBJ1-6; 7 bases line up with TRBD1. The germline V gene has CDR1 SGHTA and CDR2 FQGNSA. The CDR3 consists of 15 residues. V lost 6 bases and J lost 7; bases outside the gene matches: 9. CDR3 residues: CASRKRQGSNSPLHF. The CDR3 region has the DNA TGTGCCAGCAGGAAAAGACAGGGAAGCAATTCACCCCTCCACTTT.

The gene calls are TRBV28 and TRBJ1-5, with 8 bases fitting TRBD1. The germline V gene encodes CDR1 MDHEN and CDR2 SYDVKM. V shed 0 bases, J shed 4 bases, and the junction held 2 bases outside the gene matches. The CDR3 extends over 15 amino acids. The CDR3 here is CASSLWGQVNQPQHF. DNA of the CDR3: TGTGCCAGCAGTTTATGGGGACAGGTAAATCAGCCCCAGCATTTT.

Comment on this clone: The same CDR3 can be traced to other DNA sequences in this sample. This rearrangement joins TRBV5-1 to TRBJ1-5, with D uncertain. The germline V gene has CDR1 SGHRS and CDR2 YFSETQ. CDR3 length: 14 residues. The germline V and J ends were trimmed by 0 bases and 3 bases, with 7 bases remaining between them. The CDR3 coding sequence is TGCGCCAGCAGCTTGGCGGGTGACAATCAGCCCCAGCATTTT. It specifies CASSLAGDNQPQHF. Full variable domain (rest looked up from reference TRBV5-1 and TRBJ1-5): KAGVTQTPRYLIKTRGQQVTLSCSPISGHRSVSWYQQTPGQGLQFLFEYFSETQRNKGNFPGRFSGRQFSNSRSEMNVSTLELGDSALYLCASSLAGDNQPQHFGDGTRLSIL.

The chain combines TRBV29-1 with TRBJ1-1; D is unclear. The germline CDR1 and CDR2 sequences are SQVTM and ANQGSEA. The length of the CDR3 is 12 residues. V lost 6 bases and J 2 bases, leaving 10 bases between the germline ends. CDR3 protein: CSVGRGNTEAFF. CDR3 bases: TGCAGCGTCGGGCGGGGTAACACTGAAGCTTTCTTT.

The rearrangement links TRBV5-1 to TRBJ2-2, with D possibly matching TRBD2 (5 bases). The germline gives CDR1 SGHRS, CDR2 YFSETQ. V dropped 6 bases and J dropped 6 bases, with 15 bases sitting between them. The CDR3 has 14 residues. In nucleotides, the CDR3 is TGCGCCAGCATAATGGACCGGGGTCCCGGGGAGCTGTTTTTT. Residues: CASIMDRGPGELFF. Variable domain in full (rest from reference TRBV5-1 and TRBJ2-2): KAGVTQTPRYLIKTRGQQVTLSCSPISGHRSVSWYQQTPGQGLQFLFEYFSETQRNKGNFPGRFSGRQFSNSRSEMNVSTLELGDSALYLCASIMDRGPGELFFGEGSRLTVL.

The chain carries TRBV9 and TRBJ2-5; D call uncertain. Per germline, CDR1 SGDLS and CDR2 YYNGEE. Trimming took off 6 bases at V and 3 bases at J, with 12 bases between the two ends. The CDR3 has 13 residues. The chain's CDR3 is CASKRGSEETQYF. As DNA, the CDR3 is TGTGCCAGCAAACGCGGCAGTGAAGAGACCCAGTACTTC.

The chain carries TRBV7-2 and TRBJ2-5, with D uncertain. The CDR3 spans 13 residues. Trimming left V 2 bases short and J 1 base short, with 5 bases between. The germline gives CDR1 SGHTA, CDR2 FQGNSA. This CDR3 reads CASSLNLQETQYF. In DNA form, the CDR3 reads TGTGCCAGCAGCTTAAATCTCCAAGAGACCCAGTACTTC. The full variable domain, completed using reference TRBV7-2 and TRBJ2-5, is GAGVSQSPSNKVTEKGKDVELRCDPISGHTALYWYRQSLGQGLEFLIYFQGNSAPDKSGLPSDRFSAERTGGSVSTLTIQRTQQEDSAVYLCASSLNLQETQYFGPGTRLLVL.

The CDR3 protein is CASTADYGYTF. CDR3 bases: TGCGCCAGCACAGCGGACTATGGCTACACCTTC. The genes are TRBV10-2 and TRBJ1-2; D not certain. From germline, CDR1 is WSHSY and CDR2 SAAADI. CDR3 length: 11 amino acids. V lost 7 bases, J lost 3 bases, and 6 bases lay in between.

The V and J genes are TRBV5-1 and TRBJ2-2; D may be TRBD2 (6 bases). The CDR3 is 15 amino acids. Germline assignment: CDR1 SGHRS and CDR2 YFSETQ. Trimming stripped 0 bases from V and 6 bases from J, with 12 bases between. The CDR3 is CASSLVGTAPGELFF. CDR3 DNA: TGCGCCAGCAGCTTGGTCGGGACTGCCCCCGGGGAGCTGTTTTTT.

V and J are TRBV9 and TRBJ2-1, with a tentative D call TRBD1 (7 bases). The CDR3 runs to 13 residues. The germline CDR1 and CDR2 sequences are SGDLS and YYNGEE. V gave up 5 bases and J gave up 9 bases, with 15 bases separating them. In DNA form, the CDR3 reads TGTGCCAGCAGTTCCAGGGGGGTCATTGAGCAGTTCTTC. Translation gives CASSSRGVIEQFF.

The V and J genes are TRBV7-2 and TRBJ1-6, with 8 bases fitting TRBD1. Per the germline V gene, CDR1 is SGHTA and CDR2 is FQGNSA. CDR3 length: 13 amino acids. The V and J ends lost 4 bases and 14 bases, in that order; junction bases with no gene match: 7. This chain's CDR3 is CASSSLQGASLHF. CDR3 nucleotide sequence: TGTGCCAGCAGCTCTTTGCAGGGGGCTTCCCTCCACTTT.

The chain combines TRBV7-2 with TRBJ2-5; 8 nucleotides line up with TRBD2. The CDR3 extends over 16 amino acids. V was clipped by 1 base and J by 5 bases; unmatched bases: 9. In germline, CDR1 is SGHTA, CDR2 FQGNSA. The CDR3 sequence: CASSLGPQRGRETQYF. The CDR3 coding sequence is TGTGCCAGCAGCTTAGGGCCCCAGCGGGGGAGGGAGACCCAGTACTTC.

Here the CDR3 DNA reads TGTGCTCCCCCTCCTATCACAGATACGCAGTATTTT. This sequence encodes CAPPPITDTQYF. V is TRBV6-9 and J is TRBJ2-3, with no clear D. There are 12 residues in the CDR3. The germline gives CDR1 MNHGY, CDR2 SVAAGI.

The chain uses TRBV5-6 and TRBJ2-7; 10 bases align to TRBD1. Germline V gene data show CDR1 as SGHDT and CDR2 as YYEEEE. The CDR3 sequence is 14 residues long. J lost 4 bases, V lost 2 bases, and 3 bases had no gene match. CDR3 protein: CASSFWDRGYEQYF. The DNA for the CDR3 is TGTGCCAGCAGCTTCTGGGACAGGGGTTACGAGCAGTACTTC.

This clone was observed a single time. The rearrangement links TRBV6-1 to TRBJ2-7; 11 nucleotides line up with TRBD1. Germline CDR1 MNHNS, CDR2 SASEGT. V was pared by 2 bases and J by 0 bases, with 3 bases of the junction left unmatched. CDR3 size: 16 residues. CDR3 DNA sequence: TGTGCCAGCAGTGAACCCGGGACAGGGGGCTCCTACGAGCAGTACGTC. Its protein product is CASSEPGTGGSYEQYV.